The present entry profiles one TCR beta chain with its context. This entry comes from a study of blood T cell repertoires in COVID-19. The germline gives CDR1 GTSNPN, CDR2 SVGIG (reference sequence). The length of the CDR3 is 14 residues. V lost 5 bases and J lost 5, with 18 bases in between. Living in about two dozen US areas, the participants were between roughly 18 and 90 years of age. The table came from immunoSEQ multiplex PCR; TCRdb's copy has only in-frame clones and leaves some out. The profile covers about 180,000 clones, with roughly 90% appearing a single time and around 1.2% taken by the ten largest.

The sample comprised PBMCs or T cells enriched from blood (not recorded which). The TCR comes from a human donor with acute COVID-19. The donor label of this sample is uncertain. The chain has TRBV30 and TRBJ1-1; no clear D gene. As DNA, the CDR3 is TGTGCCTGGTTACCGGGCTTTGGAGGGACTGAAGCTTTCTTT. Encoded protein: CAWLPGFGGTEAFF.